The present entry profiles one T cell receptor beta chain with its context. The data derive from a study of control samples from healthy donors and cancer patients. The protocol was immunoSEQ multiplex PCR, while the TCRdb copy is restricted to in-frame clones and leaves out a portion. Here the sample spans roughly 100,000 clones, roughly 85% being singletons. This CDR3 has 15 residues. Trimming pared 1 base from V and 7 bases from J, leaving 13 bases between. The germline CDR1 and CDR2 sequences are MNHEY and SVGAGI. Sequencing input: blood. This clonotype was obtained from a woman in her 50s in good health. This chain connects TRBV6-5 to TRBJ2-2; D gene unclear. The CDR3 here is CASSYLVPVRGELFF. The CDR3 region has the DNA TGTGCCAGCAGTTACTTGGTCCCAGTGCGCGGGGAGCTGTTTTTT.